Described below is a single T cell receptor (beta chain) sequence and its context. What it binds is not known. This CDR3 is 18 amino acids long. Germline V gene sequence: CDR1 SGHRS, CDR2 YFSETQ. Germline trimming cut 5 bases from V and 5 bases from J; bases unmatched to any gene: 17. These data are taken from a study of molecular identifiers for immune sequencing clone quantification. Study results and caveats: Spike-in Jurkat TCR RNA from a single cell reportedly registered among 950,000 to 1,000,000 naive cells. Naive cells had under 1% of molecules in clones above 20 RNA copies, effectors over 98%.

TCRdb independently ran MiXCR on the PCR reads; one entry per CDR3 protein. The table lists 400,000 to 600,000 distinct CDR3 sequences, about a fifth of them singletons. Naive CD8 T cells were sorted, and the gate applied was CD8+CD4-CCR7+CD45RA+. The chain has TRBV5-1 and TRBJ2-5; 11 nucleotides match TRBD2. Sequencing input: naive CD8+ T cells from blood, with Jurkat cell RNA spiked in. Noted subset: FACS-sorted CD8+CD4-CCR7+CD45RA+ naive T cells. The sequence derives from a human donor in good health. Some libraries in this study had Jurkat cell RNA spiked in. CDR3 DNA sequence: TGCGCCAGCAGTGCGCTGTCGGTTTTAGCGGGGGGGCAGGAGACCCAGTACTTC. Translated, it gives CASSALSVLAGGQETQYF.